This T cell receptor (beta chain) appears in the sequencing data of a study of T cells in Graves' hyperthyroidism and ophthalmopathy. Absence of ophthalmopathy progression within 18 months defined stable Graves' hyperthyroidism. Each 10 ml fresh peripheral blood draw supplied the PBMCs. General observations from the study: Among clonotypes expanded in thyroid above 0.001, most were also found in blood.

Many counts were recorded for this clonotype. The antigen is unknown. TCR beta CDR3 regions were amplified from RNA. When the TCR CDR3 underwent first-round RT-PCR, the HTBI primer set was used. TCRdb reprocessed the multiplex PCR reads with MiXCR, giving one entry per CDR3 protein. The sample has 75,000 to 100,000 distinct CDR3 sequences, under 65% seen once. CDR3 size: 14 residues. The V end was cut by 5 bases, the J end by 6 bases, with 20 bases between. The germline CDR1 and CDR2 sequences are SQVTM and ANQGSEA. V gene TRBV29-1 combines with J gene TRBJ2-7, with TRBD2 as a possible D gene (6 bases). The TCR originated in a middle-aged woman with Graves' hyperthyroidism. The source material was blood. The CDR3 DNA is TGCAGCGTTACTTTACTAGCATCTGGGGGCGAGCAGTACTTC. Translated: CSVTLLASGGEQYF.